These 2 T cell receptor beta chains originate from one sample sequenced in a study of shared clonotypes between healthy human individuals. The table came from immunoSEQ multiplex PCR; TCRdb's copy has only in-frame clones and leaves some out. The sample has around 2.1 million clones, 95% seen once. The sequencing input was naive CD4+ T cells sorted from blood. The subset here: CD45RA+ positively selected. The receptors were gathered from a man in his late teens or twenties in good health.

The gene calls are TRBV7-9 and TRBJ2-1; D might be TRBD2 (5 bases). CDR3 length: 15 residues. Germline V gene data show CDR1 as SEHNR and CDR2 as FQNEAQ (reference sequence). Trimming removed 1 base from V and 0 bases from J, with 7 bases in between. CDR3 sequence: CASSLGEFSYNEQFF. The DNA of the CDR3 is TGTGCCAGCAGCTTAGGGGAGTTCTCCTACAATGAGCAGTTCTTC.

The rearrangement joins TRBV9 to TRBJ2-2; D unresolved. Trimming left V 0 bases short and J 0 bases short, with 12 bases between. Per the germline V gene, CDR1 is SGDLS and CDR2 is YYNGEE. This CDR3 spans 17 amino acids. The CDR3 coding sequence is TGTGCCAGCAGCGTAGCCCCACCCCAGGCGAACACCGGGGAGCTGTTTTTT. Translation gives CASSVAPPQANTGELFF.